This T cell receptor (beta chain) was captured by sequencing in a study of cytomegalovirus exposure and HLA in healthy donors. Turning to the study itself: Clustering assigned 70% to 90% of the roughly 400 genotyped donors to the Caucasian-associated ancestry cluster. Overall study findings and caveats: Earlier findings revealed that most TCR beta V segments proved productive either about 87% or about 30% of the time. A highly shared variant cluster was judged a likely technical artifact.

On this clone: Antigen unknown.

13 Jbeta primers and 60 Vbeta primers were used for the PCR. Assay: immunoSEQ multiplex PCR; the TCRdb copy retains only in-frame clones and omits some. This table holds approximately 71,000 clones. Losses at the gene ends were 0 bases for V and 4 bases for J; bases not matched to a gene: 3. This CDR3 spans 15 amino acids. Looked up from germline, CDR1 is SGHDT and CDR2 is YYEEEE. This chain connects TRBV5-6 to TRBJ2-1, with 8 bases that match TRBD2. Sequenced sample: PBMCs. The TCR sequence derives from a female donor in good health and CMV-seropositive. The CDR3, as DNA: TGTGCCAGCAGCTTGGCGACTAGCGATTACAATGAGCAGTTCTTC. This encodes CASSLATSDYNEQFF.